These 16 T cell receptor beta chains were all obtained from the same sample, sequenced in a study of blood T cell repertoires in COVID-19. TCRdb's copy holds only in-frame clones and misses some; the assay was immunoSEQ multiplex PCR. In the table there are some 200,000 clones, under 90% of which are singletons. Specimen: peripheral blood. These receptors were obtained from an elderly man with acute or convalescent COVID-19.

The chain has TRBV10-3 and TRBJ2-5; TRBD1 matches 9 bases. Trimming at V came to 4 bases and at J to 5 bases, leaving 11 bases not matched to a gene. Germline CDR1 reads ENHRY; CDR2 reads SYGVKD. The CDR3 sequence is 16 residues long. The chain's CDR3 is CAISAATGGGHETQYF. CDR3 DNA: TGTGCCATCAGTGCCGCGACAGGGGGAGGCCATGAGACCCAGTACTTC.

The chain combines TRBV10-3 with TRBJ1-6; TRBD1 agrees at 7 bases. Per germline, CDR1 ENHRY and CDR2 SYGVKD. The CDR3 is made up of 14 amino acids. Trimming at V came to 1 base and at J to 6 bases, leaving 0 bases not matched to a gene. CDR3 sequence: CAISEWDSNSPLHF. CDR3 nucleotide sequence: TGTGCCATCAGTGAGTGGGACAGTAATTCACCCCTCCACTTT.

V usage is TRBV10-3 and J usage is TRBJ2-1; TRBD2 might be the D (5 bases). The CDR3 contains 14 residues. From germline, CDR1 is ENHRY and CDR2 SYGVKD. The V and J ends lost 10 bases and 3 bases respectively, with 16 bases between them. In DNA, the CDR3 is TGTGCCAGCCACTCCCGGGGTGACTACAATGAGCAGTTCTTC. Protein product: CASHSRGDYNEQFF.

The CDR3 sequence: CASSLAQGASYNSPLHF. The CDR3 bases are TGTGCCAGCAGCTTGGCTCAGGGGGCTTCCTATAATTCACCCCTCCACTTT. The chain employs TRBV7-9 and TRBJ1-6; 8 bases line up with TRBD1. There are 17 residues in the CDR3. CDR1 is SEHNR, CDR2 FQNEAQ, per germline (reference sequence). V was pared by 3 bases and J by 1 base, with 5 bases of the junction left unmatched.

The chain is built from TRBV2 and TRBJ1-3, with a possible D match to TRBD1 (5 bases). This CDR3 spans 14 amino acids. The germline V and J ends were trimmed by 3 bases and 4 bases, with 10 bases remaining between them. The germline V gene has CDR1 SNHLY and CDR2 FYNNEI. Written as DNA, the CDR3 is TGTGCCAGCAGTGAGCAGGGTTCAGGAAACACCATATATTTT. It is translated as CASSEQGSGNTIYF.

The gene calls are TRBV27 and TRBJ2-1, with a tentative D call TRBD1 (5 bases). The CDR3 is 11 residues long. Germline V gene lookup returns CDR1 MNHEY and CDR2 SMNVEV (reference sequence). V dropped 5 bases and J dropped 9 bases, with 8 bases sitting between them. Here the CDR3 DNA reads TGTGCCAGCAGTCATAGGGGTGAGCAGTTCTTC. Its translation: CASSHRGEQFF.

The V gene is TRBV5-1, the J gene TRBJ2-7; a possible D gene is TRBD1 (5 bases). The CDR3 is made up of 14 amino acids. Germline V gene data show CDR1 as SGHRS and CDR2 as YFSETQ. V gave up 0 bases and J gave up 0 bases, with 7 bases separating them. The CDR3 reads CASSLEGSSYEQYV. The CDR3 DNA sequence: TGCGCCAGCAGCTTGGAGGGGTCCTCCTACGAGCAGTACGTC.

The chain has TRBV11-2 and TRBJ1-2, with 9 nucleotides matching TRBD1. The CDR3 extends over 14 amino acids. Germline V gene data show CDR1 as SGHAT and CDR2 as FQNNGV. For the CDR3, the DNA is TGTCCGAACCTAGACAGGGGGGCTGGCGATGGCTACACCTTC. It encodes CPNLDRGAGDGYTF.

The chain joins TRBV14 to TRBJ1-1; 7 nucleotides align to TRBD1. Germline-derived CDR1 and CDR2 are SGHDN and FVKESK. V dropped 8 bases and J dropped 4; count of bases not matched to a gene: 37. CDR3 length equals 23 residues. This CDR3 reads CASDLYPDRRAQSLVSSITEAFF. Here the CDR3 DNA reads TGTGCCAGCGATCTATATCCGGACAGGCGGGCGCAATCCCTCGTGTCTTCGATCACTGAAGCTTTCTTT.

This chain connects TRBV11-2 to TRBJ2-1; TRBD2 might be the D (5 bases). The V and J ends lost 1 base and 1 base respectively, with 8 bases between them. The CDR3 is made up of 15 amino acids. Germline V gene sequence: CDR1 SGHAT, CDR2 FQNNGV. CDR3 DNA sequence: TGTGCCAGCAGCTTAGTGCGAGGGTCCTACAATGAGCAGTTCTTC. Protein sequence: CASSLVRGSYNEQFF. Complete variable domain (other parts from reference TRBV11-2 and TRBJ2-1): EAGVAQSPRYKIIEKRQSVAFWCNPISGHATLYWYQQILGQGPKLLIQFQNNGVVDDSQLPKDRFSAERLKGVDSTLKIQPAKLEDSAVYLCASSLVRGSYNEQFFGPGTRLTVL.

This chain links TRBV19 with TRBJ1-4; 8 nucleotides align to TRBD1. The CDR3 contains 16 residues. Per the germline V gene, CDR1 is LNHDA and CDR2 is SQIVND (reference sequence). With V trimmed by 7 bases and J by 7 bases, 14 bases remained unmatched. The chain's CDR3 is CASKKGGRTGGEKLFF. The DNA for the CDR3 is TGTGCCAGTAAAAAGGGAGGAAGAACAGGGGGTGAAAAACTGTTTTTT.

CDR3 nucleotide sequence: TGTGCCAGCTCACCAAATTCGGGGGGGGTCACTGAAGCTTTCTTT. Translated: CASSPNSGGVTEAFF. The chain recombines TRBV18 with TRBJ1-1; tentatively, D is TRBD1 (5 bases). V shed 2 bases and J shed 4 bases, with 14 bases lying between them. CDR1 and CDR2 from the germline V gene are KGHSH and LQKENI. There are 15 residues in the CDR3.

The chain combines TRBV7-6 with TRBJ2-5; 10 bases are a match to TRBD1. CDR3 length: 14 amino acids. V lost 5 bases to trimming and J lost 5 bases; unmatched junction nucleotides: 5. CDR1 and CDR2 (germline): SGHVS, FNYEAQ. This chain's CDR3 is CASSRDRGGETQYF. DNA of the CDR3: TGTGCCAGCAGCCGGGACAGGGGAGGGGAGACCCAGTACTTC.

V is TRBV3-1 (or the pseudogene TRBV3-2) and J is TRBJ2-1, with D maybe TRBD1 (5 bases). Trimming took off 1 base at V and 5 bases at J, with 9 bases between the two ends. Germline-derived CDR1 and CDR2 are LGHDT and YNNKEL (reference sequence). The CDR3 extends over 14 amino acids. The CDR3 sequence is CASSQGPGNNEQFF. The CDR3 DNA sequence: TGTGCCAGCAGCCAAGGTCCAGGGAACAATGAGCAGTTCTTC.

The rearrangement links TRBV25-1 to TRBJ1-3; TRBD1 might be the D (6 bases). V lost 6 bases and J lost 2, with 11 bases in between. CDR3 length equals 14 residues. Germline V gene data show CDR1 as MGHDK and CDR2 as SYGVNS. Here the CDR3 DNA reads TGTGCCAGCAGGCCGGGGGGCGCTGGAAACACCATATATTTT. Encoded protein: CASRPGGAGNTIYF.

The chain has TRBV2 and TRBJ1-6, with unresolved D. Germline lookup yields CDR1 SNHLY and CDR2 FYNNEI. The CDR3 loop spans 18 amino acids. The V gene lost 3 bases and the J gene lost 5 bases, with 20 bases spanning the gap. The CDR3 spells CASSDSRYSRTNNSPLHF. The CDR3, as DNA: TGTGCCAGCAGTGACAGCCGTTATTCCCGCACTAATAATTCACCCCTCCACTTT.